The source of this T cell receptor (beta chain) is a study of shared clonotypes between healthy human individuals. Study-wide points: Apart from blood, nothing was sampled; tissue repertoires likely differ.

Details on this clone: Its specificity is unknown.

Repertoires were generated with immunoSEQ multiplex PCR, while TCRdb's copy carries only in-frame clones and drops some. This table holds hundreds of thousands of clones, roughly 83% found once. Trimming at V came to 8 bases and at J to 1 base, leaving 6 bases not matched to a gene. Germline CDR1 SNHLY, CDR2 FYNNEI. CDR3 size: 15 residues. Material for sequencing was PBMCs. The receptor was derived from a woman aged 40 to 50 in good health. Some clones in this sample may be carry-over from other donors' samples. This chain joins TRBV2 and TRBJ2-3; TRBD2 matches at 10 bases. DNA of the CDR3: TGTGCCAGCGGAGGACTAGCGGCCCGCACAGATACGCAGTATTTT. Translation gives CASGGLAARTDTQYF.